This TCR beta chain was captured in a study of blood T cell repertoires in COVID-19. Study overall: Sites in the United States, Italy and Spain provided acute and convalescent COVID-19 samples.

As originally analysed: Amplification with reference gene primers provided the estimates of nucleated cell counts. Data came from immunoSEQ multiplex PCR; TCRdb stores just in-frame clones and leaves some out. That table gives V, J and clone size, and the DNA gave D and trimming. The table lists some 250,000 clones, just over 90% of them singletons. Participants spanned ages about 18 to 100 years and resided in 20 to 30 US areas. Cohort allocation depended upon clinical history that participants reported. The CDR3 spans 15 residues. Germline V gene data show CDR1 as SEHNR and CDR2 as FQNEAQ (reference sequence). The V end was cut by 6 bases, the J end by 2 bases, with 16 bases between.

This TCR was sampled from a woman aged 40 to 50 with acute COVID-19. The chain carries TRBV7-9 and TRBJ2-5; D unclear. Sequenced sample: PBMCs or T cells enriched from blood (not recorded which). CDR3 amino acids: CASSSDRHRQETQYF. As DNA, the CDR3 is TGTGCCAGCAGTTCAGACCGACACCGACAAGAGACCCAGTACTTC.